The 2 T cell receptor beta chains presented below share a single source sample, sequenced in a study of OX40 agonist ivuxolimab in advanced cancers. Profiling relied on immunoSEQ multiplex PCR, and the TCRdb table lists in-frame clones only, not all of them. This table has roughly 76,000 clones, 92% appearing once. Source: CD4+ or CD8+ T cells sorted from blood, taken in a trial of the OX40 agonist ivuxolimab. These receptors were obtained from an adult with an advanced solid tumor such as melanoma, head and neck, liver or kidney cancer.

V and J are TRBV5-4 and TRBJ2-5, with 12 bases that match TRBD1. Unmatched junction bases numbered 3, after V lost 0 bases and J lost 0 bases. The germline CDR1 and CDR2 sequences are SGHNT and YYREEE (reference sequence). CDR3 length: 17 amino acids. This chain's CDR3 is CASSLARDRGHQETQYF. For the CDR3, the DNA is TGTGCCAGCAGCTTGGCCCGGGACAGGGGGCACCAAGAGACCCAGTACTTC. Based on the CDR3 plus reference TRBV5-4 and TRBJ2-5, the full variable domain is ETGVTQSPTHLIKTRGQQVTLRCSSQSGHNTVSWYQQALGQGPQFIFQYYREEENGRGNFPPRFSGLQFPNYSSELNVNALELDDSALYLCASSLARDRGHQETQYFGPGTRLLVL.

This clone was counted a single time. V gene TRBV27 combines with J gene TRBJ2-7; D uncertain. The CDR3 consists of 17 residues. The V end lost 2 bases, the J end lost 7 bases, and 24 bases lay between the germline ends. Germline lookup yields CDR1 MNHEY and CDR2 SMNVEV (reference sequence). The CDR3 sequence is CASSLIISGTVPSEQYF. CDR3 DNA: TGTGCCAGCAGTTTAATTATTAGTGGCACGGTCCCGTCGGAGCAGTACTTC.